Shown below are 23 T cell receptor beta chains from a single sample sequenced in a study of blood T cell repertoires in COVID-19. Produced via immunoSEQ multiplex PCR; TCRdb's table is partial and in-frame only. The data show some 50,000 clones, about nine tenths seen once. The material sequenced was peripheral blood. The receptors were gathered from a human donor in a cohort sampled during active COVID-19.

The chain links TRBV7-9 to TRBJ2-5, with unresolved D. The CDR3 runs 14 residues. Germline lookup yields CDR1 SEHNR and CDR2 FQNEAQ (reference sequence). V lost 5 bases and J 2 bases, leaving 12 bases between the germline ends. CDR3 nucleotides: TGTGCCAGCAGCCAGATGGCCTTGCAAGAGACCCAGTACTTC. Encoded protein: CASSQMALQETQYF.

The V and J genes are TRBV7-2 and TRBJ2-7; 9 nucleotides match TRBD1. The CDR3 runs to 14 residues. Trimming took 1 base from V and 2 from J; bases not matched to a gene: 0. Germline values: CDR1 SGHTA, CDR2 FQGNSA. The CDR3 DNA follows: TGTGCCAGCAGCTTAGGACAGGGGGCCTACGAGCAGTACTTC. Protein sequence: CASSLGQGAYEQYF.

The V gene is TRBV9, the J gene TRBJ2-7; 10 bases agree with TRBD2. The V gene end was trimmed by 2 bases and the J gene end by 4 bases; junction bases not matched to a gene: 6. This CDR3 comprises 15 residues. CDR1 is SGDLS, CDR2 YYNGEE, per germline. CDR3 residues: CASSVSGGSHYEQYF. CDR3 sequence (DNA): TGTGCCAGCAGCGTTAGCGGGGGGAGTCATTACGAGCAGTACTTC.

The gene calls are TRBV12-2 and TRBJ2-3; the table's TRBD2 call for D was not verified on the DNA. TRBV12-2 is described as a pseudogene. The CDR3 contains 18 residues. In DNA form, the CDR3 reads TGTGCAAGTCGCCACGATGGTAGCGGGGGGCCGAGAACAGATACGCAGTATTTT. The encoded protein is CASRHDGSGGPRTDTQYF.

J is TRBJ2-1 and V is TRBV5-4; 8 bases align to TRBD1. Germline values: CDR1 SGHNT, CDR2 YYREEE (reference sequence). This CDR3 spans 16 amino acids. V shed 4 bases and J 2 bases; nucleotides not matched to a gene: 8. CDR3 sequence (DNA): TGTGCCAGCAGCGCCACAGGGGGAGGCGCCTACAATGAGCAGTTCTTC. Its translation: CASSATGGGAYNEQFF. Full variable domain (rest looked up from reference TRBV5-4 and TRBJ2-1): ETGVTQSPTHLIKTRGQQVTLRCSSQSGHNTVSWYQQALGQGPQFIFQYYREEENGRGNFPPRFSGLQFPNYSSELNVNALELDDSALYLCASSATGGGAYNEQFFGPGTRLTVL.

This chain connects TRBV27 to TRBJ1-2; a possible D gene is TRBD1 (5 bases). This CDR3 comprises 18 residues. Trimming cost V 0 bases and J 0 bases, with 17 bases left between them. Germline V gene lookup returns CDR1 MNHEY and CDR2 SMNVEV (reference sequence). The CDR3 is CASSLSQAGRPANYGYTF. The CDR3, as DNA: TGTGCCAGCAGTTTATCGCAGGCAGGGAGGCCAGCTAACTATGGCTACACCTTC.

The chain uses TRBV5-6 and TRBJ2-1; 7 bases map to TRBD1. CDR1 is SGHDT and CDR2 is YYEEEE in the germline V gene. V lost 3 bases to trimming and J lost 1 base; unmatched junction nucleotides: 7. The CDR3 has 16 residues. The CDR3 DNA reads TGTGCCAGCAGCTATTACAGGGGTCAGTCCTACAATGAGCAGTTCTTC. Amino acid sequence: CASSYYRGQSYNEQFF.

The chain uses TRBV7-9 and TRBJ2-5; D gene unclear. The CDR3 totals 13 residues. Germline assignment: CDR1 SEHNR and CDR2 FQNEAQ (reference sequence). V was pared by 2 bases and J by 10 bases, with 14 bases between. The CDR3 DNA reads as TGTGCCAGCAGCTTACCAGAACGTAACGACCAGTACTTC. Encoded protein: CASSLPERNDQYF.

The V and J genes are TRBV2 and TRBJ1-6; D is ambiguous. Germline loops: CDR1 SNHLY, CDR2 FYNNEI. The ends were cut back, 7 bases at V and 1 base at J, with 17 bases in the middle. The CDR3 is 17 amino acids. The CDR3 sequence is CASTPRGMESYNSPLHF. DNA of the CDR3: TGTGCCAGCACCCCGAGAGGTATGGAATCCTATAATTCACCCCTCCACTTT.

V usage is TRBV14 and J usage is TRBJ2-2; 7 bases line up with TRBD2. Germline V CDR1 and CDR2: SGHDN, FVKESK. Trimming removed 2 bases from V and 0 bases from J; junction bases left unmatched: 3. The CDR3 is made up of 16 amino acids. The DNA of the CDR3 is TGTGCCAGCAGCCAACTAGCGGAGTCGAACACCGGGGAGCTGTTTTTT. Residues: CASSQLAESNTGELFF.

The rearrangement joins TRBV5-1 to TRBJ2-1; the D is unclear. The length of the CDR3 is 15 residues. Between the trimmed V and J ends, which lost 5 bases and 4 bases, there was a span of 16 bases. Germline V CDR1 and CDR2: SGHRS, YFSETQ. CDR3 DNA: TGCGCCAGCAGACAGCATTCCTCCAAGTACAATGAGCAGTTCTTC. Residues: CASRQHSSKYNEQFF.

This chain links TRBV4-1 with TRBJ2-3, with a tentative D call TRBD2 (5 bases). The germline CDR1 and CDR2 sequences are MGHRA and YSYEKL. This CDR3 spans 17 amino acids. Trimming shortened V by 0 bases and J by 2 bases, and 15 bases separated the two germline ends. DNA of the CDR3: TGCGCCAGCAGCCAAGATCCGGCTAGCAGACTCACAGATACGCAGTATTTT. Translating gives CASSQDPASRLTDTQYF.

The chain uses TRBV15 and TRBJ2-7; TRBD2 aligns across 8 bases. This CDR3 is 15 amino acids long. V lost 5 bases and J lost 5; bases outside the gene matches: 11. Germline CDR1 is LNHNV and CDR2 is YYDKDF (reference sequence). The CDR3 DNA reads TGTGCCACCAGCCGAAAAAACAGCGGGAGAAACGAGCAGTACTTC. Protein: CATSRKNSGRNEQYF.

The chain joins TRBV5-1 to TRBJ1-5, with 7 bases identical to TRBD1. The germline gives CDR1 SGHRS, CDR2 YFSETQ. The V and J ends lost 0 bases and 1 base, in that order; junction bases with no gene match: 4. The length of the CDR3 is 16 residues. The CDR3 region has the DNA TGCGCCAGCAGCTTGGGAGGGGGCCTCAGCAATCAGCCCCAGCATTTT. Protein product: CASSLGGGLSNQPQHF.

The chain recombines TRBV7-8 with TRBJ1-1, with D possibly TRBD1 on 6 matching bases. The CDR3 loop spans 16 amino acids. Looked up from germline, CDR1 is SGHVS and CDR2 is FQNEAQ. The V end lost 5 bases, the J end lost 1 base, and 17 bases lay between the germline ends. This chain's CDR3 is CASSPIPGHSNTEAFF. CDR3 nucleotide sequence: TGTGCCAGCAGCCCCATCCCGGGACACTCGAACACTGAAGCTTTCTTT.

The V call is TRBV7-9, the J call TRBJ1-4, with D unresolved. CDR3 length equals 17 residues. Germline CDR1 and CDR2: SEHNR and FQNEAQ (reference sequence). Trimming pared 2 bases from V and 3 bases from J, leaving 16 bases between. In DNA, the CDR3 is TGTGCCAGCAGCTTATCGGCCAGCGCCTGGGCTAATGAAAAACTGTTTTTT. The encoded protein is CASSLSASAWANEKLFF.

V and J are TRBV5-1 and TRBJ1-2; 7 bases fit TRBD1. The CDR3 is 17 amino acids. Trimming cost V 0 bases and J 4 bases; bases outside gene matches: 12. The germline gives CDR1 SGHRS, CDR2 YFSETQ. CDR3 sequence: CASSLGAGGIEAYGYTF. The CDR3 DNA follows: TGCGCCAGCAGCTTGGGGGCAGGGGGAATCGAGGCCTATGGCTACACCTTC.

Here the CDR3 DNA reads TGTGCCAGCCGCGGGGGTAACACTGAAGCTTTCTTT. The encoded protein is CASRGGNTEAFF. The chain has TRBV5-5 and TRBJ1-1, with D perhaps matching TRBD1 (5 bases). The germline V gene has CDR1 SGHKS and CDR2 YYEKEE (reference sequence). V shed 7 bases and J shed 2 bases, with 9 bases lying between them. The CDR3 totals 12 residues.

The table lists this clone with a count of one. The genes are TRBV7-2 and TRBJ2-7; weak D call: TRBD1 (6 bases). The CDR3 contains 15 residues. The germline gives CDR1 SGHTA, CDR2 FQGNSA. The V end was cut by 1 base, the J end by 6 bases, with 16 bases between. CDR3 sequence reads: CASSLDGTNLREQYF. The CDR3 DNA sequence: TGTGCCAGCAGCTTAGACGGGACAAACCTTCGCGAGCAGTACTTC.

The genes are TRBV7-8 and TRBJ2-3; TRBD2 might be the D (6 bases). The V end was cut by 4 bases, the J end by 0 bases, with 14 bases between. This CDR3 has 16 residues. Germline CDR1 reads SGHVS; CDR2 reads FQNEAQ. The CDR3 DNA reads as TGTGCCAGCAGCTACGGGGGACTTTCTAGCACAGATACGCAGTATTTT. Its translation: CASSYGGLSSTDTQYF.

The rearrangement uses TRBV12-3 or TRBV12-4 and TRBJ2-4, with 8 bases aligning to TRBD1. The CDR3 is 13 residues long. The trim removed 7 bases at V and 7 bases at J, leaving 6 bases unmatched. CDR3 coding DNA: TGTGCCAGCACCGGACAGGGAGTCAACATTCAGTACTTC. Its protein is CASTGQGVNIQYF.

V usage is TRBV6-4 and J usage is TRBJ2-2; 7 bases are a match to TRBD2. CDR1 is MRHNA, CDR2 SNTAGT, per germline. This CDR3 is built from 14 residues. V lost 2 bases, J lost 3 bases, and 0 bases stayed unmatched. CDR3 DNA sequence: TGTGCCAGCAGTGACGGGGGGGACACCGGGGAGCTGTTTTTT. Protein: CASSDGGDTGELFF.

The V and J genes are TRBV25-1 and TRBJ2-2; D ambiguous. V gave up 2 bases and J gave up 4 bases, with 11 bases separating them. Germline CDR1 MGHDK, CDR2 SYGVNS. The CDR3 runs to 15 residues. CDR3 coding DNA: TGTGCCAGCAGTGAACTCGGCGCAGGCACCGGGGAGCTGTTTTTT. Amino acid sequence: CASSELGAGTGELFF.